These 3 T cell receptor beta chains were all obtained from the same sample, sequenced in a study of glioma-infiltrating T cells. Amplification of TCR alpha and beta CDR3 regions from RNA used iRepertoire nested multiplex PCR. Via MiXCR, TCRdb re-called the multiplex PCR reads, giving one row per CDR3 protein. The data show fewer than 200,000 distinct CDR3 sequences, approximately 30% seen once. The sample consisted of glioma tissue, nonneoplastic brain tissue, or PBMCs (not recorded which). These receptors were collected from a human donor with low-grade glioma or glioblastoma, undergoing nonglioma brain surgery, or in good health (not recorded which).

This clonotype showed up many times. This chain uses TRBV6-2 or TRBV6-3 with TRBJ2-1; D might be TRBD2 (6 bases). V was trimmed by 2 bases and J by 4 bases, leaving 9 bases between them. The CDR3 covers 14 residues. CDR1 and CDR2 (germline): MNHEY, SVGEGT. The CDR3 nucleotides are TGTGCCAGCAGTTACACTAGCAGTTACAATGAGCAGTTCTTC. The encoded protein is CASSYTSSYNEQFF.

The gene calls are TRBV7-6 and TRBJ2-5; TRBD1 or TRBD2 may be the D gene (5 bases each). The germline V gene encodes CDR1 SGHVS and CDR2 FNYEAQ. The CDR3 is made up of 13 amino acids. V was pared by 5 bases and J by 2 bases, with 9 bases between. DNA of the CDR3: TGTGCCAGCAGCCGGGGCTGGCAAGAGACCCAGTACTTC. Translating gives CASSRGWQETQYF.

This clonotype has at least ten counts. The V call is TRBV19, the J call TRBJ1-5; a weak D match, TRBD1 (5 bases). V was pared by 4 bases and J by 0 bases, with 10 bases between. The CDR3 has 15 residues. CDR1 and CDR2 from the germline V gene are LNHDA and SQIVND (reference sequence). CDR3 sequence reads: CASSTGRYSNQPQHF. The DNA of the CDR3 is TGTGCCAGTAGTACAGGGCGCTATAGCAATCAGCCCCAGCATTTT.